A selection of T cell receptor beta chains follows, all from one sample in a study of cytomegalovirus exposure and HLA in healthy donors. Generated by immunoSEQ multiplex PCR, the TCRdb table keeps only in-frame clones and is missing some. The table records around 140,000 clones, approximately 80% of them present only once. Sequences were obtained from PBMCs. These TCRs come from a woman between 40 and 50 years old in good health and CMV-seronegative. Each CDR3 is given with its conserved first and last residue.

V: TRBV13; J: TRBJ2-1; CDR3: CASSFAADPYNEQFF
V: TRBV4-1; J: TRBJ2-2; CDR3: CASSQAGVTGELFF
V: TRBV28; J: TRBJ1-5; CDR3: CASSSYAGTGTGVQPQHF
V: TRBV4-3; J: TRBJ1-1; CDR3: CASSQEGGVTEAFF
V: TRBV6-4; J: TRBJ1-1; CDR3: CASSDIQKAFF
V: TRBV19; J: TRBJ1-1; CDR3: CASSQIRAGTEAFF
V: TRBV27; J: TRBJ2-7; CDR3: CASNLGGASYEQYF
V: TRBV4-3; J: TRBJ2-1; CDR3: CASSQDSSGAYNEQFF
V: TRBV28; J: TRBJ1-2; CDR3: CATFIAATNYGYTF
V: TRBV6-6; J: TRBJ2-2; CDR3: CASREREQNAGELFF
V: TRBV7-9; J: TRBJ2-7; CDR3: CASSRSRDRPNYEQYF
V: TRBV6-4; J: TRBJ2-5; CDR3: CASRSGPQQETQYF
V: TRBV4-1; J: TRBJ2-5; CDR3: CASSQFLANGLASWTQYF
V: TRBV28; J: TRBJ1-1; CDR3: CASSPPYTEAFF
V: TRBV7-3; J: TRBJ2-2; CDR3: CASSLNGRSTGELFF
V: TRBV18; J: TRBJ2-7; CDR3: CASSRQFSSYEQYF
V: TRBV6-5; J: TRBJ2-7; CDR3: CASSYTLSDFYEQYF
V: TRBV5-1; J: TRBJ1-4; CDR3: CASSLGILGEKLFF
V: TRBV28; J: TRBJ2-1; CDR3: CASSAGVGRGNEQFF
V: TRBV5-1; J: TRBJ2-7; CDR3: CASSSSEVSYEQYF
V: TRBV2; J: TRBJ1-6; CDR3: CASSYGQVGNSPLHF
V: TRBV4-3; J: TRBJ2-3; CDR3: CASSQEGLAGEADTQYF
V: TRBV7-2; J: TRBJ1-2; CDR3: CASSLTGFYGYTF
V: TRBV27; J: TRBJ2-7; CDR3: CASSPFPGTAYEQYF
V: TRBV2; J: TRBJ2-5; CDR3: CASCAFADQETQYF
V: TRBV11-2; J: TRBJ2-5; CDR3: CASSSGTMVETQYF
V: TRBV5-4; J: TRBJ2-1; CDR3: CASSLGGASYNEQFF
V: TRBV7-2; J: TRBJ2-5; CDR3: CASSPQIGQVKETQYF
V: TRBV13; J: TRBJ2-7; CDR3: CASSRLGSGSTYEQYF
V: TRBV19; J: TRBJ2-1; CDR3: CASSILQGASTDEQFF
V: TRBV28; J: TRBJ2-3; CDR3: CASSLRASGRVTNTDTQYF
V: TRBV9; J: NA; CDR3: CASNRTSYEQYF
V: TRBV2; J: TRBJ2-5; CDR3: CASSGDAGETQYF
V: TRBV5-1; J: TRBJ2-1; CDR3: CASSLEGGSSYNEQFF
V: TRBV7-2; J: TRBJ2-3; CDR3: CASSLSLADTQYF
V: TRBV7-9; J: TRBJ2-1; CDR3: CASSLVAGGTSVQFF
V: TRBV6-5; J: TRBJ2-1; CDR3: CASSYQGDGLFEQFF
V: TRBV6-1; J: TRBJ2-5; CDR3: CATNQETQYF
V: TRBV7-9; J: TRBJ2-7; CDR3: CASSLGLAHYNEQYF
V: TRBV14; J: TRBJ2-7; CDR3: CASSQGHGYEQYF
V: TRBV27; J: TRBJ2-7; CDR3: CASSLGLAGGREQYF
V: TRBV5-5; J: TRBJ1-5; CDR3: CASSKGTGFDEGNQPQHF
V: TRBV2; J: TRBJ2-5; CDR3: CASREDRGLKTQYF
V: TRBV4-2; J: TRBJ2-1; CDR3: CASSPLGGDGNEQFF
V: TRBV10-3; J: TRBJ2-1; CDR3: CAIRGLAGESYNEQFF
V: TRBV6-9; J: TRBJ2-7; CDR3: CASSSHSLPDPYEQYF
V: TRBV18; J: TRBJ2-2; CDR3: CASSPRDTGELFF
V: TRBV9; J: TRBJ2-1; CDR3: CASSVSGSYEQFF
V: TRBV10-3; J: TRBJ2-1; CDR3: CAISESGAWVEGEQFF
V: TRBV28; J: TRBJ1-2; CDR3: CASSPGDRGYYGYTF
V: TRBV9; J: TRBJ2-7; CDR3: CASSVSTGGVDEQYF
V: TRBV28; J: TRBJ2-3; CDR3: CASRSGSAGTDTQYF
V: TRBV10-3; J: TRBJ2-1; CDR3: CAISESGGSYNEQFF
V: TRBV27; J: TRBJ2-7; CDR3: CASSLSTSGRAYEQYF